The 2 T cell receptor beta chains reported below all come from one sample, sequenced in a study of blood T cell repertoires in COVID-19. TCRdb's copy holds only in-frame clones and misses some; the assay was immunoSEQ multiplex PCR. In the table there are 100,000 to 150,000 clones, over 75% of which are singletons. Sequencing was done on a sample of peripheral blood. The source is an elderly woman with acute or convalescent COVID-19.

CDR3 sequence: CASSYWALSRPPLHF. CDR3 coding DNA: TGTGCCAGCAGTTACTGGGCCCTTAGTCGTCCACCCCTCCACTTT. V usage is TRBV6-7 and J usage is TRBJ1-6; no reliable D call. TRBV6-7 is labeled an ORF, and its function is uncertain. V lost 1 base, J lost 11 bases, and 15 bases lay in between. The CDR3 contains 15 residues.

V and J are TRBV19 and TRBJ1-5; D might be TRBD1 (6 bases). CDR3 size: 14 residues. Germline CDR1 is LNHDA and CDR2 is SQIVND (reference sequence). The germline V and J ends were trimmed by 6 bases and 7 bases, with 16 bases remaining between them. DNA of the CDR3: TGTGCCAGTAGCCCAGAAGGGGGATACCAGCCCCAGCATTTT. Its protein is CASSPEGGYQPQHF.